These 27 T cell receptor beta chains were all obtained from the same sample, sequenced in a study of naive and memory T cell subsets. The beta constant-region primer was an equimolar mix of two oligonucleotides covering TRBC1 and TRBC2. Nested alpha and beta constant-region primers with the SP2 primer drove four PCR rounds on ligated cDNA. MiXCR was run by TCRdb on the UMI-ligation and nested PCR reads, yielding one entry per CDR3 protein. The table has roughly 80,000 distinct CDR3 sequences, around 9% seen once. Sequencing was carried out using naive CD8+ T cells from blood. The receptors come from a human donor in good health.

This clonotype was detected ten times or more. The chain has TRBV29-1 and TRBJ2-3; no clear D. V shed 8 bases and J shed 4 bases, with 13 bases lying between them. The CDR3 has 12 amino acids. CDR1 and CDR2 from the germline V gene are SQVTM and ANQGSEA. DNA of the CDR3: TGCAGCCCTTTCGAGCGCTCAGATACGCAGTATTTT. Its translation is CSPFERSDTQYF.

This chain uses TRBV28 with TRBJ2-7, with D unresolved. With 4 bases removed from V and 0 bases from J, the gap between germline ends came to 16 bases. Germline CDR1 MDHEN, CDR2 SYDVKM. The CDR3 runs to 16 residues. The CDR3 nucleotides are TGTGCCAGCAGTTCCCCCCGGGTCTCCTACTCCTACGAGCAGTACTTC. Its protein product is CASSSPRVSYSYEQYF.

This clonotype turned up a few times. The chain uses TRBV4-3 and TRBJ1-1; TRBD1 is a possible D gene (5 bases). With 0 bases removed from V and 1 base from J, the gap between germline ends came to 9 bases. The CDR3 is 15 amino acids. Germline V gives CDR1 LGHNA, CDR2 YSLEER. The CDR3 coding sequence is TGCGCCAGCAGCCAAGAGGAGGGGACGAACACTGAAGCTTTCTTT. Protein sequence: CASSQEEGTNTEAFF.

The DNA of the CDR3 is TGTGCCAGCAGTTACTCGATGCTAGCGGTCTACGAGCAGTACTTC. Its translation is CASSYSMLAVYEQYF. The rearrangement links TRBV6-5 to TRBJ2-7, with TRBD2 matching 7 bases. Germline assignment: CDR1 MNHEY and CDR2 SVGAGI. The CDR3 totals 15 residues. V lost 0 bases and J lost 3; bases outside the gene matches: 5.

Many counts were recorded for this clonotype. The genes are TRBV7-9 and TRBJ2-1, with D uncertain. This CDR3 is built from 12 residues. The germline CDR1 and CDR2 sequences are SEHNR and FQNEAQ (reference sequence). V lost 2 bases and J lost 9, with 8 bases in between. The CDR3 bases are TGTGCCAGCAGCTTATCCAACTCTGAGCAGTTCTTC. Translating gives CASSLSNSEQFF.

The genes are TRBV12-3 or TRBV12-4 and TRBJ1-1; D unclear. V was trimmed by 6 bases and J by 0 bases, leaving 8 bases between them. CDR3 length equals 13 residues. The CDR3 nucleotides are TGTGCCAGCAGCGCCGGGTTGAACACTGAAGCTTTCTTT. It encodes CASSAGLNTEAFF.

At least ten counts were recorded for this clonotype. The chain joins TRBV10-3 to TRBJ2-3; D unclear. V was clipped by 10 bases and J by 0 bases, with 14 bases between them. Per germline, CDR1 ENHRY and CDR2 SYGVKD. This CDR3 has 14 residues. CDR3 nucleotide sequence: TGTGCCACCAGAGATAGCCCTAGCACAGATACGCAGTATTTT. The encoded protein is CATRDSPSTDTQYF.

In nucleotides, the CDR3 is TGCGCCAGCAGCGCGAAAGGTTGGGAGGAGCAGTACTTC. Its translation is CASSAKGWEEQYF. The chain is built from TRBV5-1 and TRBJ2-7; D may be TRBD2 (5 bases). This CDR3 contains 13 residues. V was pared by 4 bases and J by 7 bases, with 15 bases between. Germline assignment: CDR1 SGHRS and CDR2 YFSETQ. Complete variable domain (other parts from reference TRBV5-1 and TRBJ2-7): KAGVTQTPRYLIKTRGQQVTLSCSPISGHRSVSWYQQTPGQGLQFLFEYFSETQRNKGNFPGRFSGRQFSNSRSEMNVSTLELGDSALYLCASSAKGWEEQYFGPGTRLTVT.

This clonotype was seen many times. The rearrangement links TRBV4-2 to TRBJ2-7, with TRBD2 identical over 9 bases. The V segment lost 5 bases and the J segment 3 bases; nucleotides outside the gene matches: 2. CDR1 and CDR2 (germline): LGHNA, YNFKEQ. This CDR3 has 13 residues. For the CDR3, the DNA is TGTGCCAGCAGCGGCGGGAGGGACTACGAGCAGTACTTC. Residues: CASSGGRDYEQYF.

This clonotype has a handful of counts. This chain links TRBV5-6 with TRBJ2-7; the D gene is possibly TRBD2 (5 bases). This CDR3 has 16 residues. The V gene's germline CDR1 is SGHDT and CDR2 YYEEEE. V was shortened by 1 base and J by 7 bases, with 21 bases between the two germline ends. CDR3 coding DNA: TGTGCCAGCAGCTTGTGGGAGTGGATCCGCCTAGAAGAGCAGTACTTC. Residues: CASSLWEWIRLEEQYF.

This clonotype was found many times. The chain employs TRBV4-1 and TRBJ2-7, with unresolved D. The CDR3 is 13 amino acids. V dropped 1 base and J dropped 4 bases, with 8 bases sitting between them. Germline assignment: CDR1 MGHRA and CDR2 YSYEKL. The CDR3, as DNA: TGCGCCAGCAGCCAAGGCCCAATTTACGAGCAGTACTTC. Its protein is CASSQGPIYEQYF.

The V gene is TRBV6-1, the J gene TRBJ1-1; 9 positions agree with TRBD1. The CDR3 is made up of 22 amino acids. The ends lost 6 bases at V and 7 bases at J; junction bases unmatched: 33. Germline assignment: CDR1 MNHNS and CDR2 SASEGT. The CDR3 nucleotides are TGTGCCAGCAGAGAACCCGCCCCGGGACAGGGTAAGTTCCCGGGGTCTCTTGTTGAAGCTTTCTTT. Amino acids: CASREPAPGQGKFPGSLVEAFF.

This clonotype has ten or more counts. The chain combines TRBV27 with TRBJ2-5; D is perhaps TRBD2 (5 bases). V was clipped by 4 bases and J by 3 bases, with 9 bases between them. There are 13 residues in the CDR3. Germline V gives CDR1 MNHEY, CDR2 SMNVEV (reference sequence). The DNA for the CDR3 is TGTGCCAGCAGTTATAACGGGAAAGAGACCCAGTACTTC. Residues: CASSYNGKETQYF.

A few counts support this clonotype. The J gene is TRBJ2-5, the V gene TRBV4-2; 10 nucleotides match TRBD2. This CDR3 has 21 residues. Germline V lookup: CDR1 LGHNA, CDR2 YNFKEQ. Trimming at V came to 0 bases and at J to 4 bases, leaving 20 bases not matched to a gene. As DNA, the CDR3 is TGTGCCAGCAGCCAAGATGCCCTAGCGGGAGATACTGGAGGGAGGCGAGAGACCCAGTACTTC. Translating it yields CASSQDALAGDTGGRRETQYF.

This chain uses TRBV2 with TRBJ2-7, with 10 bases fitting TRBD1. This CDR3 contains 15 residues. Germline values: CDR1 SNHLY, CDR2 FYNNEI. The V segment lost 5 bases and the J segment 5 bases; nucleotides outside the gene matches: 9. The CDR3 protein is CASSIDRGLFDEQYF. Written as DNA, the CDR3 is TGTGCCAGCAGTATTGACAGGGGGCTATTCGACGAGCAGTACTTC.

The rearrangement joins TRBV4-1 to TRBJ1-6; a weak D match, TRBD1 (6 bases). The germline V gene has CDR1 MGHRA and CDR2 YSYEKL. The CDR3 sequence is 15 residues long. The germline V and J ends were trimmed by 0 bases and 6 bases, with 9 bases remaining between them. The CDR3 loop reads CASSQESGVNSPLHF. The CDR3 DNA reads TGCGCCAGCAGCCAAGAGTCAGGGGTTAATTCACCCCTCCACTTT.

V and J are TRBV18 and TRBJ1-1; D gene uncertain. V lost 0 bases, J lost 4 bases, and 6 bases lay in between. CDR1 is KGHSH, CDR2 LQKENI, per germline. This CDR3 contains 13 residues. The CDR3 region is CASSPPPGTEAFF. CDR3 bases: TGTGCCAGCTCACCACCGCCGGGCACTGAAGCTTTCTTT.

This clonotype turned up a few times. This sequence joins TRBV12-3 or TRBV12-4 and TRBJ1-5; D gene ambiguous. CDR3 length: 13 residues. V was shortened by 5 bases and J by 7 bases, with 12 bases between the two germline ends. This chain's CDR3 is CASSLGKEQPQHF. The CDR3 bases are TGTGCCAGCAGTCTAGGTAAAGAACAGCCCCAGCATTTT.

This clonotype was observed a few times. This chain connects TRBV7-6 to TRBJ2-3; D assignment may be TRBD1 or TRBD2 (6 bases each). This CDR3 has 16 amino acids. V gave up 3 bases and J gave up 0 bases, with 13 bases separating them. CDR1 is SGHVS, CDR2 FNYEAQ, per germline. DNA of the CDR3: TGTGCCAGCAGCTTTTCCGGGGGCCTGAGCACAGATACGCAGTATTTT. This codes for CASSFSGGLSTDTQYF.

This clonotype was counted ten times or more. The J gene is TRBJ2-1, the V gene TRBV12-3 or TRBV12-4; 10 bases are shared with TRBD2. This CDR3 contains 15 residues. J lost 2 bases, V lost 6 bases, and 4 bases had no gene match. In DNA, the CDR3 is TGTGCCAGCAGGGTACTAGCGGGAACCTACAATGAGCAGTTCTTC. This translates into CASRVLAGTYNEQFF.

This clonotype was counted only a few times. CDR3: CASTPPILAGANYVGELFF. The DNA of the CDR3 is TGTGCCAGCACCCCACCCATTTTAGCGGGAGCTAATTATGTCGGGGAGCTGTTTTTT. This chain joins TRBV27 and TRBJ2-2, with 9 bases aligning to TRBD2. Trimming cost V 7 bases and J 7 bases; bases outside gene matches: 22. The length of the CDR3 is 19 residues. CDR1 and CDR2 from the germline V gene are MNHEY and SMNVEV (reference sequence).

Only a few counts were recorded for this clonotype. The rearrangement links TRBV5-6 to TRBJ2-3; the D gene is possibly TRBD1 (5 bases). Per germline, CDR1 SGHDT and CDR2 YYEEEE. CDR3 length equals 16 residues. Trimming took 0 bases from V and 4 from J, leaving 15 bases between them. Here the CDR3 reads CASSLEFRTSSDTQYF. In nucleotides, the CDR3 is TGTGCCAGCAGCTTGGAATTCCGGACATCTTCAGATACGCAGTATTTT.

CDR3 residues: CASSYWPRTGRNTEAFF. CDR3 DNA sequence: TGTGCCAGCAGTTACTGGCCTCGGACAGGGAGAAATACTGAAGCTTTCTTT. The chain is built from TRBV6-2 or TRBV6-3 and TRBJ1-1, with TRBD1 identical over 8 bases. The ends lost 1 base at V and 5 bases at J; junction bases unmatched: 12. Per germline, CDR1 MNHEY and CDR2 SVGEGT. This CDR3 has 17 residues.

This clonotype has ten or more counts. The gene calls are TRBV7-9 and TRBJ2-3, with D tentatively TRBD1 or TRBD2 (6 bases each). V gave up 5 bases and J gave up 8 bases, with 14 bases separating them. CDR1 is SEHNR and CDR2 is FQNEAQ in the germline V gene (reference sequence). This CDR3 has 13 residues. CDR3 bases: TGTGCCAGCAGCGGGGACATAGCGGTTACGCAGTATTTT. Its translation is CASSGDIAVTQYF.

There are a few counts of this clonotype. The CDR3, as DNA: TGTGCCAGCAGTTTATACAGGGAGAGCAATCAGCCCCAGCATTTT. Translating gives CASSLYRESNQPQHF. The rearrangement uses TRBV28 and TRBJ1-5, with D maybe TRBD1 (6 bases). The CDR3 has 15 residues. The V and J ends lost 1 base and 1 base respectively, with 8 bases between them. The germline CDR1 and CDR2 sequences are MDHEN and SYDVKM.

The CDR3 region is CASNDPGRASFSYEQYF. The CDR3 nucleotides are TGTGCCAGCAACGACCCGGGGCGGGCCAGCTTCTCCTACGAGCAGTACTTC. The genes are TRBV28 and TRBJ2-7, with D perhaps assigned TRBD1 or TRBD2 (5 bases each). Per the germline V gene, CDR1 is MDHEN and CDR2 is SYDVKM. Trimming removed 7 bases at V and 0 bases at J, with 22 bases between. The CDR3 is 17 amino acids.

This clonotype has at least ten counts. Written as DNA, the CDR3 is TGTGCCAGCAGTTTACGGGACGGATACGAGCAGTACTTC. It encodes CASSLRDGYEQYF. V and J are TRBV28 and TRBJ2-7, with D possibly being TRBD1 or TRBD2 (5 bases each). There are 13 residues in the CDR3. Trimming removed 2 bases from V and 4 bases from J, with 9 bases in between. The germline CDR1 and CDR2 sequences are MDHEN and SYDVKM.